The 32 T cell receptor beta chains below come from one sample, sequenced in a study. TCRdb re-analysed the 5' RACE reads in MiXCR, keeping a single row per CDR3 protein. The sample has tens of thousands of distinct CDR3 sequences; 25% to 30% are singletons. The sample taken for sequencing was memory CD4+ T cells sorted from a lymph node. Subset meaning: memory CD4+ T cells, CD4+CD45RO+CD25-. These receptor sequences come from a female donor with breast cancer.

This clonotype was detected a few times. The V call is TRBV28, the J call TRBJ2-5; D possibly corresponds to TRBD1 (5 bases). The length of the CDR3 is 13 residues. V gave up 7 bases and J gave up 5 bases, with 14 bases separating them. The germline V gene has CDR1 MDHEN and CDR2 SYDVKM. This CDR3 reads CASKGPGKETQYF. CDR3 nucleotides: TGTGCCAGCAAGGGTCCAGGGAAGGAGACCCAGTACTTC.

V and J are TRBV11-1 and TRBJ2-7; D ambiguous. Trimming shortened V by 5 bases and J by 2 bases, and 19 bases separated the two germline ends. The CDR3 has 16 amino acids. The V gene's germline CDR1 is SGHAT and CDR2 FQDESV (reference sequence). CDR3 sequence reads: CASSKTWPAPTYEQYF. As DNA, the CDR3 is TGTGCCAGCAGCAAGACTTGGCCGGCACCCACCTACGAGCAGTACTTC.

The chain combines TRBV20-1 with TRBJ2-1; the match to TRBD2 covers 10 bases. The CDR3 runs 15 residues. Germline V gene lookup returns CDR1 DFQATT and CDR2 SNEGSKA (reference sequence). V dropped 6 bases and J dropped 4; count of bases not matched to a gene: 9. The CDR3 is CSARYKAGGYNEQFF. CDR3 nucleotide sequence: TGCAGTGCAAGATATAAAGCGGGAGGGTACAATGAGCAGTTCTTC.

V and J are TRBV9 and TRBJ2-7, with unresolved D. This CDR3 region has 15 residues. Trimming shortened V by 0 bases and J by 0 bases, and 10 bases separated the two germline ends. Germline-derived CDR1 and CDR2 are SGDLS and YYNGEE. As DNA, the CDR3 is TGTGCCAGCAGCGTAGATATCGAGGACTCCTACGAGCAGTACTTC. Translating gives CASSVDIEDSYEQYF.

This clonotype has more than one count but fewer than ten. The genes are TRBV24-1 and TRBJ2-3, with 9 bases fitting TRBD1. This CDR3 is 16 amino acids long. V shed 9 bases and J 7 bases; nucleotides not matched to a gene: 16. Germline CDR1 KGHDR, CDR2 SFDVKD. The CDR3 region is CATGAAGQGASYTQYF. The CDR3 nucleotides are TGTGCCACCGGAGCGGCGGGACAGGGTGCATCCTATACGCAGTATTTT.

The chain recombines TRBV12-3 or TRBV12-4 with TRBJ1-5, with D possibly being TRBD1 (5 bases). This CDR3 comprises 15 residues. The germline V and J ends were trimmed by 3 bases and 5 bases, with 14 bases remaining between them. The CDR3 region has the DNA TGTGCCAGCAGTTTTACAGGTTTGGCGGATCAGCCCCAGCATTTT. Encoded protein: CASSFTGLADQPQHF.

Many counts were recorded for this clonotype. V usage is TRBV7-6 and J usage is TRBJ2-7, with D tentatively TRBD1 (6 bases). This CDR3 region has 17 residues. Germline CDR1 reads SGHVS; CDR2 reads FNYEAQ. Deletions cut 3 bases from V and 4 bases from J, with 22 bases between. As DNA, the CDR3 is TGTGCCAGCAGCTTGTTGAGGACAGACCAGGGCTCTTACGAGCAGTACTTC. Translating gives CASSLLRTDQGSYEQYF.

The chain carries TRBV9 and TRBJ1-4; D is ambiguous. CDR1 is SGDLS, CDR2 YYNGEE, per germline. Trimming took 0 bases from V and 5 from J, leaving 11 bases between them. The CDR3 has 15 residues. Here the CDR3 reads CASSVGQAGNEKLFF. CDR3 sequence (DNA): TGTGCCAGCAGCGTAGGACAAGCGGGGAATGAAAAACTGTTTTTT.

The chain combines TRBV4-3 with TRBJ2-4, with D possibly being TRBD1 (6 bases). The V gene's germline CDR1 is LGHNA and CDR2 YSLEER. V lost 0 bases, J lost 6 bases, and 15 bases lay in between. This CDR3 is 16 amino acids long. This CDR3 is CASSQDLRGRGNIQYF. The CDR3 coding sequence is TGCGCCAGCAGCCAAGATCTTAGGGGCAGGGGAAACATTCAGTACTTC.

V and J are TRBV7-8 and TRBJ2-7, with D possibly being TRBD1 or TRBD2 (5 bases each). This CDR3 is 14 amino acids long. CDR1 SGHVS and CDR2 FQNEAQ come from the germline V gene. Trimming removed 5 bases from V and 0 bases from J, with 11 bases in between. The CDR3: CASSLGTSSYEQYF. DNA for the CDR3: TGTGCCAGCAGCCTCGGGACCTCCTCCTACGAGCAGTACTTC.

J is TRBJ2-3 and V is TRBV4-3, with 8 bases matching TRBD2. Germline V gene sequence: CDR1 LGHNA, CDR2 YSLEER. Trimming at V came to 1 base and at J to 0 bases, leaving 6 bases not matched to a gene. CDR3 length equals 17 residues. In DNA, the CDR3 is TGCGCCAGCAGCCAAGCACCCGGGGGGGGGAGCACAGATACGCAGTATTTT. This gives the protein CASSQAPGGGSTDTQYF.

This clonotype has a handful of counts. The chain links TRBV20-1 to TRBJ2-5, with TRBD2 identical over 11 bases. V was pared by 7 bases and J by 3 bases, with 4 bases of the junction left unmatched. Per the germline V gene, CDR1 is DFQATT and CDR2 is SNEGSKA (reference sequence). The CDR3 runs to 13 residues. The CDR3 nucleotides are TGCAGTGTCCAGGGACTAGCGGAAGAGACCCAGTACTTC. It yields the protein CSVQGLAEETQYF.

V gene TRBV6-2 or TRBV6-3 combines with J gene TRBJ2-2; 11 bases map to TRBD2. CDR1 and CDR2 from the germline V gene are MNHEY and SVGEGT. Trimming at V came to 2 bases and at J to 4 bases, leaving 3 bases not matched to a gene. CDR3 length: 16 amino acids. This CDR3 reads CASSYPLAGATGELFF. The DNA of the CDR3 is TGTGCCAGCAGTTACCCACTAGCGGGGGCCACCGGGGAGCTGTTTTTT.

This chain uses TRBV10-2 with TRBJ2-2; 9 bases fit TRBD1. Germline V gene sequence: CDR1 WSHSY, CDR2 SAAADI. There are 15 residues in the CDR3. Germline trimming cut 2 bases from V and 6 bases from J; bases unmatched to any gene: 4. CDR3 region: CASSERHRGPGELFF. The CDR3 DNA sequence: TGCGCCAGCAGTGAGCGGCACAGGGGGCCCGGGGAGCTGTTTTTT.

This clonotype came up a few times. The chain couples TRBV10-2 to TRBJ1-5; D gene ambiguous. This CDR3 has 13 residues. V was shortened by 0 bases and J by 6 bases, with 6 bases between the two germline ends. Germline V lookup: CDR1 WSHSY, CDR2 SAAADI. The CDR3 protein is CASSESERQPQHF. DNA of the CDR3: TGCGCCAGCAGTGAGTCCGAACGTCAGCCCCAGCATTTT.

This clonotype was observed a handful of times. The rearrangement joins TRBV20-1 to TRBJ2-7, with a weak D call TRBD2 (5 bases). Trimming pared 0 bases from V and 5 bases from J, leaving 17 bases between. Looked up from germline, CDR1 is DFQATT and CDR2 is SNEGSKA (reference sequence). The CDR3 consists of 15 residues. As DNA, the CDR3 is TGCAGTGCTAGAGAGGCGGAGCGCCTCGGGGACGAGCAGTACTTC. It yields the protein CSAREAERLGDEQYF.

This clonotype was recorded at least ten times. The chain couples TRBV20-1 to TRBJ2-5, with a possible D match to TRBD1 (6 bases). CDR3 length: 15 residues. V was cut by 2 bases and J by 5 bases, with 18 bases left in between. Germline V gene sequence: CDR1 DFQATT, CDR2 SNEGSKA (reference sequence). The CDR3 region is CSARPWTVARETQYF. CDR3 bases: TGCAGTGCTAGACCCTGGACAGTTGCGAGGGAGACCCAGTACTTC.

The rearrangement links TRBV12-3 or TRBV12-4 to TRBJ2-1; the match to TRBD2 covers 12 bases. With V trimmed by 6 bases and J by 7 bases, 1 base remained unmatched. The CDR3 has 13 residues. DNA of the CDR3: TGTGCCAGCAGGCTAGCGGGGGGGAATGAGCAGTTCTTC. Its protein is CASRLAGGNEQFF.

This clonotype was detected a few times. The chain couples TRBV5-6 to TRBJ2-5; no firm D call. Trimming removed 0 bases from V and 5 bases from J, with 2 bases in between. CDR3 length: 11 residues. From germline, CDR1 is SGHDT and CDR2 YYEEEE. As DNA, the CDR3 is TGTGCCAGCAGCTTGGTTGAGACCCAGTACTTC. It encodes CASSLVETQYF.

This clonotype turned up a few times. The rearrangement joins TRBV10-3 to TRBJ2-2; D is tentatively TRBD1 or TRBD2 (5 bases each). This CDR3 has 13 amino acids. Trimming stripped 6 bases from V and 7 bases from J, with 12 bases between. Germline V gives CDR1 ENHRY, CDR2 SYGVKD. As DNA, the CDR3 is TGTGCCATCAGCGGGACGATAGGCGGGGAGCTGTTTTTT. Translation: CAISGTIGGELFF.

Remarks on this clonotype: The final CDR3 position lacks the conserved phenylalanine or tryptophan, pointing to a likely read error. CDR3 DNA sequence: TGTGCCAGCAGTCCGGGACAGGTTCTTTCCCCCACCGGGGAGCTGTTTTGT. It yields the protein CASSPGQVLSPTGELFC. The J gene is TRBJ2-2, the V gene TRBV7-3, with 8 bases matching TRBD1. V was pared by 6 bases and J by 4 bases, with 13 bases of the junction left unmatched. Germline CDR1 is SGHTA and CDR2 is FQGTGA. The CDR3 is 17 residues long.

The sample holds many counts of this clonotype. CDR3 residues: CSAILGNQPQHF. The CDR3 nucleotides are TGCAGTGCTATCCTGGGGAATCAGCCCCAGCATTTT. This sequence joins TRBV20-1 and TRBJ1-5; D gene uncertain. Per germline, CDR1 DFQATT and CDR2 SNEGSKA (reference sequence). V lost 4 bases and J lost 4, with 8 bases in between. This CDR3 is built from 12 residues.

This clonotype was recorded a few times. The gene calls are TRBV18 and TRBJ2-5; maybe TRBD2 (5 bases). The germline CDR1 and CDR2 sequences are KGHSH and LQKENI. V lost 2 bases and J 4 bases, leaving 11 bases between the germline ends. The CDR3 is 14 residues long. Here the CDR3 reads CASSPFPGRETQYF. The CDR3 DNA sequence: TGTGCCAGCTCACCATTCCCGGGGAGAGAGACCCAGTACTTC. The full variable domain, completed using reference TRBV18 and TRBJ2-5, is NAGVMQNPRHLVRRRGQEARLRCSPMKGHSHVYWYRQLPEEGLKFMVYLQKENIIDESGMPKERFSAEFPKEGPSILRIQQVVRGDSAAYFCASSPFPGRETQYFGPGTRLLVL.

The rearrangement joins TRBV5-1 to TRBJ2-1, with D perhaps matching TRBD1 or TRBD2 (6 bases each). V was trimmed by 2 bases and J by 2 bases, leaving 11 bases between them. This CDR3 has 15 residues. CDR1 SGHRS and CDR2 YFSETQ come from the germline V gene. The DNA for the CDR3 is TGCGCCAGCAGCTTCTGGGGGGACACCTACAATGAGCAGTTCTTC. Its protein product is CASSFWGDTYNEQFF.

The rearrangement links TRBV20-1 to TRBJ2-7; 10 bases match TRBD2. CDR3 length: 14 amino acids. The ends lost 6 bases at V and 4 bases at J; junction bases unmatched: 9. Germline CDR1 reads DFQATT; CDR2 reads SNEGSKA (reference sequence). CDR3 amino acids: CSAPRLAGKYEQYF. The CDR3 coding sequence is TGCAGTGCCCCGCGACTAGCGGGTAAATACGAGCAGTACTTC.

This clonotype has only a few counts. The V call is TRBV25-1, the J call TRBJ2-7; perhaps TRBD1 as D (5 bases). CDR1 is MGHDK and CDR2 is SYGVNS in the germline V gene. V dropped 8 bases and J dropped 0 bases, with 14 bases sitting between them. The CDR3 covers 14 residues. CDR3 sequence reads: CASAKGQSSYEQYF. DNA for the CDR3: TGTGCCAGCGCGAAGGGGCAAAGCTCCTACGAGCAGTACTTC.

This rearrangement joins TRBV9 to TRBJ2-3, with 7 bases that match TRBD1. The V segment lost 0 bases and the J segment 0 bases; nucleotides outside the gene matches: 7. Germline CDR1 is SGDLS and CDR2 is YYNGEE. The CDR3 has 17 amino acids. Written as DNA, the CDR3 is TGTGCCAGCAGCGTAGCTCAGGGACAGCCTAGCACAGATACGCAGTATTTT. This sequence encodes CASSVAQGQPSTDTQYF.

This clonotype was found a few times. The CDR3 sequence: CASSLSGSGDEQFF. CDR3 nucleotide sequence: TGTGCCAGCAGTCTTAGCGGGAGTGGAGATGAGCAGTTCTTC. V is TRBV27 and J is TRBJ2-1; 9 nucleotides align to TRBD2. The CDR3 runs to 14 residues. Trimming removed 5 bases from V and 8 bases from J; junction bases left unmatched: 7. Germline CDR1 reads MNHEY; CDR2 reads SMNVEV (reference sequence).

This clonotype has only a few counts. The V call is TRBV6-5, the J call TRBJ2-1; unclear D gene. The CDR3 runs to 15 residues. V gave up 2 bases and J gave up 0 bases, with 8 bases separating them. Germline CDR1 and CDR2: MNHEY and SVGAGI. Here the CDR3 reads CASSYRRNSYNEQFF. The CDR3 DNA reads as TGTGCCAGCAGTTACCGGCGTAACTCCTACAATGAGCAGTTCTTC.

The CDR3 coding sequence is TGTGCCAGCAGTCAGTACGTTTCGGCTAACTATGGCTACACCTTC. Protein sequence: CASSQYVSANYGYTF. The rearrangement joins TRBV6-5 to TRBJ1-2; the D is unclear. This CDR3 is 15 amino acids long. The germline V and J ends were trimmed by 5 bases and 0 bases, with 13 bases remaining between them. Germline V gene sequence: CDR1 MNHEY, CDR2 SVGAGI.

At least ten counts were recorded for this clonotype. The J gene is TRBJ2-1, the V gene TRBV12-3 or TRBV12-4; 8 nucleotides line up with TRBD1. Trimming at V came to 3 bases and at J to 3 bases, leaving 4 bases not matched to a gene. This CDR3 has 15 residues. CDR3 residues: CASSFGQGHYNEQFF. CDR3 sequence (DNA): TGTGCCAGCAGTTTCGGACAGGGACACTACAATGAGCAGTTCTTC.

This clonotype appeared a few times. V gene TRBV20-1 combines with J gene TRBJ1-3; no clear D. CDR1 and CDR2 from the germline V gene are DFQATT and SNEGSKA (reference sequence). Deletions cut 7 bases from V and 4 bases from J, with 5 bases between. The CDR3 runs 10 residues. The CDR3 spells CSEVGNTIYF. As DNA, the CDR3 is TGCAGTGAGGTCGGAAACACCATATATTTT.